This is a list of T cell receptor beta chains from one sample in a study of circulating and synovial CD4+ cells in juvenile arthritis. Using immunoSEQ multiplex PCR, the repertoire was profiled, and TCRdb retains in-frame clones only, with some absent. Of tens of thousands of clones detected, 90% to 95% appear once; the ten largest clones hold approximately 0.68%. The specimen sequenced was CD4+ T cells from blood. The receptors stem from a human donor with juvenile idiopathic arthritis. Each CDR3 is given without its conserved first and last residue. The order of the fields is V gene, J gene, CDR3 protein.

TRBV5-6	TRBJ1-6	ASSYRDRENSPLH
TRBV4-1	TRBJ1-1	ASSPEGRTRYTEAF
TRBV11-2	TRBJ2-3	ASSLGRASGMQY
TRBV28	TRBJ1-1	ASRRGDRMNTEAF
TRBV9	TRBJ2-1	ASSVDLTDNEQF
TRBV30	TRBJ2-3	AWSSLAGATDTQY
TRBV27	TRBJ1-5	ASGTGQGNQPQH
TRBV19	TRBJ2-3	ASSPPPEGPRYSTDMQY
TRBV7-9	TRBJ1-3	ASSFPGTGNTIY
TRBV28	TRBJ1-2	ASIWQGAYYGYT
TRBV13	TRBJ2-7	ASSFRGSPYEQY
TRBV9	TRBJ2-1	ASSVQGLAQNNEQF
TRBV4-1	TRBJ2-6	ASSQGRSHSGANVLT
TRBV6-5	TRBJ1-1	ASSSIRDSEAF
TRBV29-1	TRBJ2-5	SVEDRVGRETQY
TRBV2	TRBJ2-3	ASSERDTQY
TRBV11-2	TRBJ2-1	ASSSGTMTSYNEQF
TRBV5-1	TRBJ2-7	ASSLGGTGDYEQY
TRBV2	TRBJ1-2	ASKVGAGGAYGYT
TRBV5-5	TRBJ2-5	ASSSTSGSQETQY
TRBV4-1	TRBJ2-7	ASSRDSTGGPGEQY
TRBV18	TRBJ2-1	ASSPALAGSGSGHYNEQF
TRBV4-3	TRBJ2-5	ASSQEARGDETQY
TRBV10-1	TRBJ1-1	ASTEAHEKNTEAF
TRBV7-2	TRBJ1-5	ASSFAGTNQPQH
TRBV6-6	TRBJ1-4	ASRIQTNEKLF
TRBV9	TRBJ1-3	ASSATGAHTIY
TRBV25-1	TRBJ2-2	ASSRGQGAVGELF
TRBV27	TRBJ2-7	ASSIQQPGQFTTRQY
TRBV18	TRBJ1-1	ASSPKGLPNTEAF
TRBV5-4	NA	ASSFNPREETQY
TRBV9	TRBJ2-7	ASSDPGGGGREQY
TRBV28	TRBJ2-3	ASTVLGGRATDTQY
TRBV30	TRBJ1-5	AWSVGSLNQPQH
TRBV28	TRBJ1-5	ASTKTDAGGFNQPQH
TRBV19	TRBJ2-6	ASSIAPGESGANVLT
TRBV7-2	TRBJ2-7	ASSFTLSGPTYEQY
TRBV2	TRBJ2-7	ASRRTSGPYEQY
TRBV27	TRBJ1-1	ASSFMGYTEAF
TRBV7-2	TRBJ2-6	ASSPRGLAGLSGANVLT
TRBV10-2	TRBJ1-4	ASSVRDTKLF
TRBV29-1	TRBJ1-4	SAGLKGGEKLF
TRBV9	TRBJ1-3	ASSQTSHNPGNTIY
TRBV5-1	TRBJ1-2	ASSLGTGPSYGYT